A selection of T cell receptor beta chains follows, all from one sample in a study of human T cells and chemical hapten exposure. Via MiXCR, TCRdb re-called the RACE reads, giving one row per CDR3 protein. The top ten clones hold 8.4% of a sample with about 360,000 distinct CDR3 sequences, approximately 6.3% of them seen once. The sample was whole blood, taken in connection with sensitization to the hapten diphenylcyclopropenone (DPC). The receptor set was obtained from a woman between 18 and 29 years old with alopecia areata. Some clones in this sample may be carry-over from other donors' samples. The CDR3 runs from the conserved cysteine through the conserved F or W. Each record gives: V gene, J gene, CDR3 length, CDR3 protein.

TRBV6-6	TRBJ2-1	16	CASTRASGGPLGEQFF
TRBV20-1	TRBJ1-4	15	CSARAETVSNEKLFF
TRBV28	TRBJ1-5	11	CATQGRQPQHF
TRBV6-6	TRBJ2-5	14	CASSYDVRKETQYF
TRBV5-1	TRBJ2-7	13	CASSSPDTYEQYF
TRBV20-1	TRBJ2-3	15	CSARDNLSGTDTQYF
TRBV13	TRBJ1-1	14	CASSLGFGDFEAFF
TRBV7-8	TRBJ1-5	15	CASSLGRASNQPQHF
TRBV2	TRBJ2-3	14	CASLAGGGTDTQYF
TRBV7-2	TRBJ2-3	15	CASSPRQGIADTQYF
TRBV3-1	TRBJ1-1	14	CASSQGLLMGEAFF
TRBV18	TRBJ2-5	14	CASSPPRGLETQYF